The source of this T cell receptor beta chain is a study of cytomegalovirus exposure and HLA in healthy donors. Study results and caveats: One variant, a missense change in DCLRE1C, was linked in a later analysis to TCR beta V- and J-gene trimming.

The PCR contained 60 Vbeta and 13 Jbeta primers. The assay was immunoSEQ multiplex PCR, and TCRdb's table has in-frame clones only and misses some. The profile shows 85,000 to 100,000 clones, about 76% of them singletons. Participants comprised healthy donors of bone marrow. In the case of this clone: No antigen is known for it.

The TCR originated in a woman aged 40 to 49 in good health and CMV-seronegative. The material sequenced was PBMCs.

CDR3 DNA: TGCGCCAGCAGCATAGACAGGGTTGGAGGAAACACCATATATTTT. This translates into CASSIDRVGGNTIYF. This sequence joins TRBV5-1 and TRBJ1-3, with 7 positions matching TRBD1. This CDR3 spans 15 amino acids. Germline-derived CDR1 and CDR2 are SGHRS and YFSETQ. The ends lost 4 bases at V and 4 bases at J; junction bases unmatched: 8.